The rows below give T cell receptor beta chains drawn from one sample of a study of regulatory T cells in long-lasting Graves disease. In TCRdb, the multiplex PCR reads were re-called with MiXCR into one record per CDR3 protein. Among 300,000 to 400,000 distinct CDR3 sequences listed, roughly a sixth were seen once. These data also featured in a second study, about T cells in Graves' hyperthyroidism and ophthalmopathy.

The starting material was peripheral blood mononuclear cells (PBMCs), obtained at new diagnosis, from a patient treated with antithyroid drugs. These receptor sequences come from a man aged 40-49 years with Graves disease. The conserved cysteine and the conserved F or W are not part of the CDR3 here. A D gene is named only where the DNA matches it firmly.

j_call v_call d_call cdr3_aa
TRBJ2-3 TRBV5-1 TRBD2 ASSLVGGGATDTQY
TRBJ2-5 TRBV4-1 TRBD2 ASSQDFAPGGGRTQY
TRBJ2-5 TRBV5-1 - ASSQDPPPTQETQY
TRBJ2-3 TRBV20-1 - SASLTDTQY
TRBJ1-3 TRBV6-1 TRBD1 ASSERTGTGNTIY
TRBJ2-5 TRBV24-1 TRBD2 ATSRPGLAGRETQY
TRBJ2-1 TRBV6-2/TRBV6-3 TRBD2 ASSNGGDYNEQF
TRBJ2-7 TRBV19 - ASSISGHTYEQY
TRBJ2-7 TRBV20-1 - SARDSGGLSEQY
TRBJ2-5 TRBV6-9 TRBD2 ASSYLGRAEETQY
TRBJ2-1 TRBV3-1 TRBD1 ASSQDGTGWF
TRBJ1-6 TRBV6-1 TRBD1 ASKTGGFSPLH
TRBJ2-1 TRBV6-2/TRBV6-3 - ASSRALANNEQF
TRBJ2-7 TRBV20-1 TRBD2 SARETSGESYEQY
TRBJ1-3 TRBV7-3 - ASPRGIGTVPSSGNTIY
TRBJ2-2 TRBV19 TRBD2 ASYPFTVAGYRPGELF
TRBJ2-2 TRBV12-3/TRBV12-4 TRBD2 ASKTGTTNTGELF
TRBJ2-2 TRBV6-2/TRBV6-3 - ASSYVRKSGELF
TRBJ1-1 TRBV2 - AGRTEGNTEAF
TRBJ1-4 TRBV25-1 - ASSERGFNEKLF
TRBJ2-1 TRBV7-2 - ASSLERGRQF
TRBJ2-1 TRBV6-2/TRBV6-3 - ASKEGANNEQF
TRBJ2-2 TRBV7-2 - ASSFRRTANTGELF
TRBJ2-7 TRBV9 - ASSQEPLLLSEQY
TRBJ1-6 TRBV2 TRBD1 ASSEFGQGGSPLH
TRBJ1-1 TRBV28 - ASSLTSPPYLGTEAF
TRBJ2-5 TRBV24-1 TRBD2 ATSEASGVETQY
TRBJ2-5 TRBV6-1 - ASREGSGTQY
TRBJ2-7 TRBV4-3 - ASSPYGGPYEQY
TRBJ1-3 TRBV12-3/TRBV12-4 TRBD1 ASRHRGAGNTIY
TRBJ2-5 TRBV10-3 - AIRPAGRETQY
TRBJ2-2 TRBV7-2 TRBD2 ASSRGVNTGELF
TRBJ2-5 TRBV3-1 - ASSQMFSGQETQY
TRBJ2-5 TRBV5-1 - ASSLQGVEETQY
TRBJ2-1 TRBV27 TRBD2 ASSLLAGDRNEQF
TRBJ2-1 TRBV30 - AWSVTPGDVNEQF
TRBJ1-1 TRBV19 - ASSAGMRQDQQAF
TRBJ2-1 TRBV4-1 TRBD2 ASSQTILAGGRGEQF
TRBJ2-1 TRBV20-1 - SAAVGRYNEQF